The 5 T cell receptor beta chains presented below share a single source sample, sequenced in a study of beta chain features in type 1 diabetes. Their specific antigens are unknown. The authors reverse transcribed all of the isolated RNA, so sequencing captured expressed TCRB transcripts. The repertoire was sequenced with immunoSEQ multiplex PCR; TCRdb's copy has only in-frame clones and lacks some. In the table there are around 280,000 clones, approximately 16% of which are singletons. General study results and limits: There was a moderate but significant shortening of TCRB CDR3s in all four CD4+ subsets of Type 1 diabetes patients.

Sequences were obtained from naive CD4+ T cells from blood. The receptors originated from a man younger than 30 with type 1 diabetes.

This clone has only a few counts. The genes are TRBV21-1 and TRBJ1-2; TRBD1 is taken as the D call from the table, unchecked against the DNA. TRBV21-1 is termed a pseudogene. The CDR3 length is 13 residues. DNA for the CDR3: TGTGCTACGAAGGGGGCAGCTAACTATGGCTACACCTTC. The encoded protein is CATKGAANYGYTF.

The chain carries TRBV7-2 and TRBJ1-6; possibly TRBD1 for D (5 bases). The CDR3 totals 14 residues. V was cut by 0 bases and J by 9 bases, with 9 bases left in between. Germline assignment: CDR1 SGHTA and CDR2 FQGNSA. The CDR3 DNA reads as TGTGCCAGCAGCTTAGCGCTAAGGGGTTCACCCCTCCACTTT. Translating gives CASSLALRGSPLHF. The full variable domain, rest sourced from reference TRBV7-2 and TRBJ1-6, is GAGVSQSPSNKVTEKGKDVELRCDPISGHTALYWYRQSLGQGLEFLIYFQGNSAPDKSGLPSDRFSAERTGGSVSTLTIQRTQQEDSAVYLCASSLALRGSPLHFGNGTRLTVT.

This chain connects TRBV30 to TRBJ2-5, with TRBD1 matching over 9 bases. The CDR3 is 14 amino acids. The germline V gene has CDR1 GTSNPN and CDR2 SVGIG (reference sequence). The V and J ends lost 5 bases and 3 bases, in that order; junction bases with no gene match: 7. In nucleotides, the CDR3 is TGTGCCTGGGACGACAGGGGGGGAAAAGAGACCCAGTACTTC. Residues: CAWDDRGGKETQYF.

With regard to this clone: The same CDR3 can be traced to other DNA sequences in this sample. The chain couples TRBV10-3 to TRBJ1-1; possible D gene TRBD1, 6 bases. The length of the CDR3 is 14 residues. Trimming left V 3 bases short and J 1 base short, with 9 bases between. Germline CDR1 reads ENHRY; CDR2 reads SYGVKD. CDR3 loop: CAISERGGNTEAFF. The CDR3 coding sequence is TGTGCCATCAGTGAAAGGGGGGGGAACACTGAAGCTTTCTTT.

This clone came up a few times. V gene TRBV27 combines with J gene TRBJ2-5, with TRBD2 matching 14 bases. There are 15 residues in the CDR3. The germline V gene encodes CDR1 MNHEY and CDR2 SMNVEV (reference sequence). The junction had 3 bases not matched to a gene; V was cut back by 5 bases and J by 4 bases. CDR3: CASSTTSGRGETQYF. The CDR3 bases are TGTGCCAGCAGTACGACTAGCGGGAGGGGAGAGACCCAGTACTTC.